Shown below are 5 T cell receptor beta chains from a single sample sequenced in a study of Graves' ophthalmopathy and Graves' hyperthyroidism listed by TCRdb under 2018. TCRdb shows the sequencer as Illumina HiSeq 2000. For repertoire sequencing, TCR beta CDR3 regions were amplified from RNA transcripts. The first round was an RT-PCR using HTBI primers with the Qiagen OneStep RT-PCR kit, and this first round was followed by a second-round multiplex PCR, then size selection and purification. Using fastp at Q25 and MiXCR, TCRdb reprocessed the public reads and kept productive beta chains. Under each unique CDR3 protein, matching rows form one entry showing the most common genes and DNA. The sample table holds about 620,000 distinct CDR3 sequences, of which roughly 20% were seen once. The top ten constitute more than 5.5% of the sample. The sample consisted of peripheral blood. All receptors derive from a woman under 30 with stable Graves' hyperthyroidism. Some clones in this sample may be carry-over from other donors' samples. Donor details come from another sample of the same person, matched by shared clones.

The chain employs TRBV6-1 and TRBJ1-2; the D gene is possibly TRBD1 (6 bases). CDR1 and CDR2 (germline): MNHNS, SASEGT. V shed 8 bases and J shed 0 bases, with 13 bases lying between them. There are 14 residues in the CDR3. CDR3: CASWDTLSNYGYTF. CDR3 DNA: TGTGCCAGCTGGGACACCTTGTCTAACTATGGCTACACCTTC.

This chain joins TRBV6-5 and TRBJ1-2; 8 bases fit TRBD1. The CDR3 spans 15 residues. CDR1 is MNHEY and CDR2 is SVGAGI in the germline V gene. Germline trimming cut 0 bases from V and 8 bases from J; bases unmatched to any gene: 8. CDR3 protein: CASSYSPWTGNGYTF. DNA for the CDR3: TGTGCCAGCAGTTACTCGCCTTGGACAGGGAACGGCTACACCTTC.

CDR3 sequence reads: CASSPTETEAFF. The CDR3 DNA follows: TGTGCCAGCAGCCCGACGGAGACTGAAGCTTTCTTT. The chain uses TRBV7-9 and TRBJ1-1; no clear D. The germline V and J ends were trimmed by 5 bases and 5 bases, with 9 bases remaining between them. The CDR3 has 12 amino acids. Germline lookup yields CDR1 SEHNR and CDR2 FQNEAQ (reference sequence).

At least ten counts were recorded for this clonotype. The V call is TRBV5-1, the J call TRBJ1-1, with D tentatively TRBD1 (5 bases). The germline V and J ends were trimmed by 5 bases and 6 bases, with 11 bases remaining between them. Germline lookup yields CDR1 SGHRS and CDR2 YFSETQ. This CDR3 region has 12 residues. The CDR3 is CASRGSGAEAFF. The CDR3 DNA reads as TGCGCCAGCAGAGGGTCGGGGGCTGAAGCTTTCTTT.

This clonotype was seen only once. V gene TRBV13 combines with J gene TRBJ2-5, with 7 positions matching TRBD1. V lost 5 bases to trimming and J lost 2 bases; unmatched junction nucleotides: 5. Germline V gives CDR1 PRHDT, CDR2 FYEKMQ (reference sequence). CDR3 length: 14 amino acids. DNA of the CDR3: TGTGCCAGCAGCGCCGGGACAGTTCAAGAGACCCAGTACTTC. It yields the protein CASSAGTVQETQYF. Full variable domain (rest looked up from reference TRBV13 and TRBJ2-5): AAGVIQSPRHLIKEKRETATLKCYPIPRHDTVYWYQQGPGQDPQFLISFYEKMQSDKGSIPDRFSAQQFSDYHSELNMSSLELGDSALYFCASSAGTVQETQYFGPGTRLLVL.